Detailed here is one T cell receptor beta chain. The J segment lost 1 base and the V segment lost 3 bases, leaving 0 bases of the junction unmatched. This CDR3 region has 13 residues. The germline gives CDR1 SQVTM, CDR2 ANQGSEA. This sample is part of a study of T cell changes during pregnancy in multiple sclerosis. Sequenced by immunoSEQ multiplex PCR; TCRdb stores in-frame clones only, minus some. The table lists 40,000 to 55,000 clones, 75% to 95% of them singletons. The starting material was CD4+ T cells from peripheral blood mononuclear cells, obtained before pregnancy. The V gene is TRBV29-1, the J gene TRBJ2-3, with 8 positions matching TRBD1. This sequence originates from a female donor with multiple sclerosis, enrolled in a pregnancy study. The CDR3 protein is CSVEDRGTDTQYF. As DNA, the CDR3 is TGCAGCGTTGAGGACAGGGGCACAGATACGCAGTATTTT.